This T cell receptor (beta chain) was retrieved from a study of Ad26.COV2.S vaccination and SARS-CoV-2 variants. Documented treatment: roughly 18 received Ad26.COV2.S at low or high dose, single or two shots; about 5 received placebo; per-sample allocation not given. Day 63 after the first vaccine or placebo injection was the time point for sampling. This CDR3 contains 15 residues. V was pared by 4 bases and J by 0 bases, with 11 bases between. The germline CDR1 and CDR2 sequences are SGHRS and YFSETQ. Using immunoSEQ multiplex PCR, the repertoire was profiled, and TCRdb retains in-frame clones only, with some absent. The repertoire holds hundreds of thousands of clones, roughly 84% seen once, with about 3.3% in the top ten.

The sequence came from a person between 18 and 65 years old who received the Ad26.COV2.S COVID-19 vaccine or a placebo. V is TRBV5-1 and J is TRBJ2-1; D call uncertain. Sequenced material: peripheral blood, taken in a trial of Ad26.COV2.S vaccine versus placebo. CDR3 sequence: CASSLGPNSYNEQFF. The CDR3 DNA is TGCGCCAGCAGCCTCGGGCCTAACTCCTACAATGAGCAGTTCTTC.